This TCR beta chain emerged from a study of human T cells and chemical hapten exposure. Across the whole study: Researchers reported sensitizing a roughly 2 cm by roughly 2 cm upper inner arm skin site with 2% DPC.

This clonotype was seen at least ten times. TCRdb used MiXCR to reprocess the RACE reads, holding one entry per CDR3 protein. The sample carries approximately 89,000 distinct CDR3 sequences, approximately 7% recorded once. Trimming cost V 0 bases and J 8 bases, with 9 bases left between them. The CDR3 is 14 amino acids. Per germline, CDR1 SGHRS and CDR2 YFSETQ. Time point meaning: patch test 2, 6 weeks after DPC sensitization. Treatment indicated: therapeutic diphenylcyclopropenone sensitization with weekly scalp DPC. The sequence was collected from a young woman with alopecia areata. Some clones in this sample may be carry-over from other donors' samples. The sample was whole blood, taken in connection with sensitization to the hapten diphenylcyclopropenone (DPC). J is TRBJ1-6 and V is TRBV5-1, with D unclear. DNA of the CDR3: TGCGCCAGCAGCTTGGCTTCCGGAGATTCACCCCTCCACTTT. This sequence encodes CASSLASGDSPLHF.